This T cell receptor beta chain comes out of a study of blood T cell repertoires in COVID-19. The CDR3 spans 14 residues, counting both ends. In germline, CDR1 is MDHEN, CDR2 SYDVKM. Here immunoSEQ multiplex PCR was the method, and the copy in TCRdb shows in-frame clones only, minus some. The sample holds approximately 190,000 clones; roughly 88% are singletons and the top ten take about 6.8%. Of note for this clone: In this CDR3 the conserved last residue, phenylalanine or tryptophan, is missing, so a read error is likely. The limits of the CDR3 on the DNA are not certain, so only TCRdb's listed CDR3 is given.

This TCR came from a woman aged 40 to 49 who had recovered from COVID-19. Sequenced material: peripheral blood. The chain couples TRBV28 to TRBJ1-4. CDR3 residues: CASSTRGEREIFFG.